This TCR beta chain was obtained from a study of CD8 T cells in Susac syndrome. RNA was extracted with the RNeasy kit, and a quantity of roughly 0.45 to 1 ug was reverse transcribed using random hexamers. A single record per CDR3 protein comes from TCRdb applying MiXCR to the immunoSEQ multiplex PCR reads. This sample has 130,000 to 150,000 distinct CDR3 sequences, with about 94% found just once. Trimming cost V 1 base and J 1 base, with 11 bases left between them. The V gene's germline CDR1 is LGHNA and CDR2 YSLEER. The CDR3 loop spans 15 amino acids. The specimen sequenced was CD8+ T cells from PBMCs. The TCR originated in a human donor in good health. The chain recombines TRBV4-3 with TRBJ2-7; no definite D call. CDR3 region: CASSQGRTQSYEQYF. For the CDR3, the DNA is TGCGCCAGCAGCCAAGGGCGGACCCAATCCTACGAGCAGTACTTC.